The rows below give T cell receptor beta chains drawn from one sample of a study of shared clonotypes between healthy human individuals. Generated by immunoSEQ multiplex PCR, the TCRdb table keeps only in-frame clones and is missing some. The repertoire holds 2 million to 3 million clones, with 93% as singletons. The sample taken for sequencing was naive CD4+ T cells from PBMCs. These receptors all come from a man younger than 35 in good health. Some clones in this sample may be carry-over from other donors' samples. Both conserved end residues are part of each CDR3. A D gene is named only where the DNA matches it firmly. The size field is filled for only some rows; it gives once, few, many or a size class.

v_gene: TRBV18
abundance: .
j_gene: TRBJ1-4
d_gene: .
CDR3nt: TGTGCCAGCTCCGGAGGCCAACAAGGGCGTAGTGAAAAACTGTTTTTT
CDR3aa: CASSGGQQGRSEKLFF

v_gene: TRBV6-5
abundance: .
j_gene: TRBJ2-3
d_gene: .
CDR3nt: TGTGCCAGCAGTTACTCGGGACAATGGGCGCAGTATTTT
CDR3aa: CASSYSGQWAQYF

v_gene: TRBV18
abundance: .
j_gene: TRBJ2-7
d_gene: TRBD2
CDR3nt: TGTGCCAGCTCACCAGTTATGCGGGGGTACGAGCAGTACTTC
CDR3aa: CASSPVMRGYEQYF

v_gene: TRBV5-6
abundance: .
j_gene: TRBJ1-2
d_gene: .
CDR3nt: TGTGCCAGCAGCTTTTTCGGACCCGGTCGTGGAGGCTACACCTTC
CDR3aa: CASSFFGPGRGGYTF

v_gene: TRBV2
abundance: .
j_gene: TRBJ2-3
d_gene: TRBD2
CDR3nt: TGTGCCAGCAGGGGGACTAGCGGGGCAAGAACAGATACGCAGTATTTT
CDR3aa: CASRGTSGARTDTQYF

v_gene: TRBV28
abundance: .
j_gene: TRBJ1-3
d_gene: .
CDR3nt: TGTGCCAGCTCCTTTACGGCTTCTGGAAACACCATATATTTT
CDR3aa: CASSFTASGNTIYF

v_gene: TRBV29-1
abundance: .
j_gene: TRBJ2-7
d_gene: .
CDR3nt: TGCAGCGTTGAAGCCTCCGGGACCACGGCCTCCTACGAGCAGTACTTC
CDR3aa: CSVEASGTTASYEQYF

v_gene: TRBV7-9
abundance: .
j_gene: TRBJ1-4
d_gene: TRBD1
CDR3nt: TGTGCCAGCAGCCTGGGGCCGGGACAGGGGAATGAAAAACTGTTTTTT
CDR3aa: CASSLGPGQGNEKLFF

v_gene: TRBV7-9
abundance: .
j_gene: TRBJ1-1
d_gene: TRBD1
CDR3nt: TGTGCCAGCAGTTTCGACAGGGACTACACTGAAGCTTTCTTT
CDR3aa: CASSFDRDYTEAFF

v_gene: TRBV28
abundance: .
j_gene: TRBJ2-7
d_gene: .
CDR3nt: TGTGCCAGCAGTTTATGGGGGGAATCCCGTTACGAGCAGTACTTC
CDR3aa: CASSLWGESRYEQYF

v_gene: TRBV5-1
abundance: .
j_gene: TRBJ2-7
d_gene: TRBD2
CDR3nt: TGCGCCAGCAGCCGGACTAGCGGGAGTTCGGCCTGGTACGAGCAGTACTTC
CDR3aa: CASSRTSGSSAWYEQYF

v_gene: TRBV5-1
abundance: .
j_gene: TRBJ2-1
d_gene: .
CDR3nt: TGCGCCAGCAGCTCCCTCTCGTCGGGCTACAATGAGCAGTTCTTC
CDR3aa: CASSSLSSGYNEQFF

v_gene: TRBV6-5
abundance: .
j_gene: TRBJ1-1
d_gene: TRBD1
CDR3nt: TGTGCCACCCAGCTAAGGGACAGGGGGGTGGCTTTCTTT
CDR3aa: CATQLRDRGVAFF

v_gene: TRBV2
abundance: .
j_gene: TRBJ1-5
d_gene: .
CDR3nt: TGTGCCAGCAGTAGGAGTCGGGGGAATCAGCCCCAGCATTTT
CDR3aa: CASSRSRGNQPQHF

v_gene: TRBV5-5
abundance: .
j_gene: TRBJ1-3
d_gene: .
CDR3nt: TGTGCCAGCAGTTCCGTCCCCTGGGCTGGAAACACCATATATTTT
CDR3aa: CASSSVPWAGNTIYF

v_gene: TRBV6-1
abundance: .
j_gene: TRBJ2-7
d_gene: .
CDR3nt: TGTGCCAGCAGTGAACGGGTATCTACGTTCAGGGAGGTCGCCTACGAGCAGTACTTC
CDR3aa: CASSERVSTFREVAYEQYF

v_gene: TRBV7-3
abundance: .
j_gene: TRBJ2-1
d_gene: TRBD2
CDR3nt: TGTGCCAGCAGCCCACGACTAGCGGCCAATGAGCAGTTCTTC
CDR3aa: CASSPRLAANEQFF

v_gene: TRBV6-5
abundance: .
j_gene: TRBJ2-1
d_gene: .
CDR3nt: TGTGCCAGCATTGGAACAGGGACGGGTGAGCAGTTCTTC
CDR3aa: CASIGTGTGEQFF

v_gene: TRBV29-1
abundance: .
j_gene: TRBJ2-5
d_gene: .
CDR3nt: TGCAGCGCCGAGAAGGGTACAGAGACCCAGTACTTC
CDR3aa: CSAEKGTETQYF

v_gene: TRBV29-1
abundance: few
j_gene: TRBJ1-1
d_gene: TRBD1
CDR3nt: TGCAGCGTTGAAGTACAGGGGAGGACTGAAGCTTTCTTT
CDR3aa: CSVEVQGRTEAFF

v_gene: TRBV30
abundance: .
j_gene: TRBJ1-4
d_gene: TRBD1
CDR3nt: TGTGCCTGGTTGGAAGAATCTGGGACAGGGAAGTCAACTAATGAAAAACTGTTTTTT
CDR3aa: CAWLEESGTGKSTNEKLFF

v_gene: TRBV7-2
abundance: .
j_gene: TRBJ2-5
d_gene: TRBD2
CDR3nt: TGTGCCAGCAGCAAGACCGGGACTAGCGGGAGTTGGAAGACCCAGTACTTC
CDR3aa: CASSKTGTSGSWKTQYF

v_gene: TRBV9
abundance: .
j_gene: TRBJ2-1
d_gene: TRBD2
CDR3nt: TGTGCCAGCAGCGCCAGCGGGAGCCAGTACAATGAGCAGTTCTTC
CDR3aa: CASSASGSQYNEQFF

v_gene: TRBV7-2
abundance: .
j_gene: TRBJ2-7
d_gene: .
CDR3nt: TGTGCCAGCAGCTTTACGGACACGGGTTACGAGCAGTACTTC
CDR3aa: CASSFTDTGYEQYF

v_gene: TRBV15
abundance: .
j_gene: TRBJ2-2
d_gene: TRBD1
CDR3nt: TGTGCCACCAGTCCCGGACAGGTCAACACCGGGGAGCTGTTTTTT
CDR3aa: CATSPGQVNTGELFF

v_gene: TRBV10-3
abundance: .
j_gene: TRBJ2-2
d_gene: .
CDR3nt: TGTGCCATCAGTGAGTCAGAGGAGAGCACCGGGGAGCTGTTTTTT
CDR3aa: CAISESEESTGELFF

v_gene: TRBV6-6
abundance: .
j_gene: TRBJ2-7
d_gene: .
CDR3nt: TGTGCCAGCAGTTACTCGAAATGGGGCGAGCAGTACTTC
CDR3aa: CASSYSKWGEQYF

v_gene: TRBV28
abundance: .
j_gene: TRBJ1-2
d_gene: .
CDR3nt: TGTGCCAGCAGTTTATTAGTCCCGACAGGTGGCTACACCTTC
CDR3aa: CASSLLVPTGGYTF

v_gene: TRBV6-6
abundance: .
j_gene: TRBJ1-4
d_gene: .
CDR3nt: TGTGCCAGCAGTGGGTCAGAGAGGGAAAAACTGTTTTTT
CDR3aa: CASSGSEREKLFF

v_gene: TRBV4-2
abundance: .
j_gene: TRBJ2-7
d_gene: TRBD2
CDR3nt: TGTGCCAGCAGCCCCGAAGGACTAGCGGGAGACGACGAGCAGTACTTC
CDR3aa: CASSPEGLAGDDEQYF

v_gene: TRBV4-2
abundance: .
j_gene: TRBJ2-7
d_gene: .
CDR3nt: TGTGCCAGCAGCCTGGGGAAGGAGACCGAGCAGTACTTC
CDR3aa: CASSLGKETEQYF

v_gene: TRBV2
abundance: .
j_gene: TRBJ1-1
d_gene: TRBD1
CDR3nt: TGTGCCAGCCAGACAGGGGGTATGACTGAAGCTTTCTTT
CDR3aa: CASQTGGMTEAFF

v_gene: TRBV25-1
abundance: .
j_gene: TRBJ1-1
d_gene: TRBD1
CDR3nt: TGTGCCAGCACCGCTCAAACAGGGGTCAACACTGAAGCTTTCTTT
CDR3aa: CASTAQTGVNTEAFF

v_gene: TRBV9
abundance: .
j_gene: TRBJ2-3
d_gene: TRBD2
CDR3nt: TGTGCCAGCAGCTTTACTAGCGGGAGCGCGGATACGCAGTATTTT
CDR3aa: CASSFTSGSADTQYF

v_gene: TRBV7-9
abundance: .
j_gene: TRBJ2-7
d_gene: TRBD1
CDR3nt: TGTGCCAGCAGCCCAGACAGGGGCTACGAGCAGTACTTC
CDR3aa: CASSPDRGYEQYF

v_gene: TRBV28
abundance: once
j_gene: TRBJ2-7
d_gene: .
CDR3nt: TGTGCCAGCAGTTTATCCCGAGGCAGGGGAGTTGCGAACGAGCAGTACTTC
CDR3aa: CASSLSRGRGVANEQYF

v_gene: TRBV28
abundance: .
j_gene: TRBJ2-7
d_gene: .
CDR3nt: TGTGCCAGCAGTTCTCCATCGACAGGAGGCTACGAGCAGTACTTC
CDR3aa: CASSSPSTGGYEQYF

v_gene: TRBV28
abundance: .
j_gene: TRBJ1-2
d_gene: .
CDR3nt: TGTGCCAGCAGCACGACAGGACTCTATGGCTACACCTTC
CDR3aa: CASSTTGLYGYTF

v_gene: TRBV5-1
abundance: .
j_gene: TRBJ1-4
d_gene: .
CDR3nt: TGCGCCAGCAGCTTGGGGACAGCAAATGAAAAACTGTTTTTT
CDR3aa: CASSLGTANEKLFF

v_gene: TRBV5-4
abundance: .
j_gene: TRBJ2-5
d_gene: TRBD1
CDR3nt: TGTGCCAGCAGCTTGGGAGGACAGGGGCGGGAGACCCAGTACTTC
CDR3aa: CASSLGGQGRETQYF

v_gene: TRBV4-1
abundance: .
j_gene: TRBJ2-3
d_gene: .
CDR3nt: TGCGCCAGCAGCCAGGGCGATAGCACAGATACGCAGTATTTT
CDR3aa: CASSQGDSTDTQYF

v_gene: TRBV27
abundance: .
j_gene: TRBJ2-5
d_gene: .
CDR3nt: TGTGCCAGCAGTTTAACCCCCGTAGTGACCCAGTACTTC
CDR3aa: CASSLTPVVTQYF

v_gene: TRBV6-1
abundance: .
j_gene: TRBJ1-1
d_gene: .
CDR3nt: TGTGCCAGCAGTGAAGGCCCCACTCGGACTGAAGCTTTCTTT
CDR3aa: CASSEGPTRTEAFF

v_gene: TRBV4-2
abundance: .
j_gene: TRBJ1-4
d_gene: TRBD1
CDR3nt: TGTGCCAGCAGCCAAGACAAGGACAGGGGTTTCTCAACTAATGAAAAACTGTTTTTT
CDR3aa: CASSQDKDRGFSTNEKLFF

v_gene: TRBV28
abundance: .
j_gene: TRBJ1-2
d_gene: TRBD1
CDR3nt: TGTGCCAGCAGATTCCAGGGGGCGCTGGGCTATGGCTACACCTTC
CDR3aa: CASRFQGALGYGYTF

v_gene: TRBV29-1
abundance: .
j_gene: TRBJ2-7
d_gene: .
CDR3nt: TGCAGCGTTGAAGATCATGGACAGAGCTCCTACGAGCAGTACTTC
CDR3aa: CSVEDHGQSSYEQYF